These 15 T cell receptor beta chains were all obtained from the same sample, sequenced in a study of shared clonotypes between healthy human individuals. Repertoires were generated with immunoSEQ multiplex PCR, while TCRdb's copy carries only in-frame clones and drops some. The table has 1.4 million or so clones, about 98.5% seen once; the top ten hold approximately 0.38%. Source material: naive CD4+ T cells sorted from blood. The subset: CD45RA+ positively selected. These receptors originate from a man under 40 in good health.

J is TRBJ2-5 and V is TRBV11-2; TRBD2 matches 7 bases. The end of the DNA fits TRBJ2-7 better, so the J call may be wrong. The germline V gene has CDR1 SGHAT and CDR2 FQNNGV. This CDR3 is 16 amino acids long. Written as DNA, the CDR3 is TGTGCCAGCAGCGCTGGCCTAGCGGCGAGCTCCTACGAGCAGTACTTC. Its protein product is CASSAGLAASSYEQYF.

V gene TRBV6-1 combines with J gene TRBJ1-5; D remains unclear. CDR1 and CDR2 from the germline V gene are MNHNS and SASEGT. The CDR3 loop spans 18 amino acids. Trimming removed 2 bases from V and 2 bases from J, with 19 bases in between. Here the CDR3 reads CASSEFPIGIGRNQPQHF. In DNA form, the CDR3 reads TGTGCCAGCAGTGAATTTCCTATAGGGATTGGTCGCAATCAGCCCCAGCATTTT.

This chain links TRBV19 with TRBJ1-5; unclear D gene. The CDR3 covers 14 residues. The germline CDR1 and CDR2 sequences are LNHDA and SQIVND (reference sequence). V was clipped by 3 bases and J by 4 bases, with 10 bases between them. CDR3 region: CASSIDPGNQPQHF. In nucleotides, the CDR3 is TGTGCCAGTAGTATCGACCCGGGTAATCAGCCCCAGCATTTT.

The chain carries TRBV30 and TRBJ2-3; D is ambiguous. The CDR3 runs 11 residues. The V gene's germline CDR1 is GTSNPN and CDR2 SVGIG (reference sequence). V lost 4 bases to trimming and J lost 5 bases, with 7 bases between them. The CDR3 spells CAWNHGDTQYF. DNA of the CDR3: TGTGCCTGGAATCACGGAGATACGCAGTATTTT.

The chain links TRBV11-2 to TRBJ2-1, with TRBD2 matching over 7 bases. Trimming at V came to 5 bases and at J to 6 bases, leaving 4 bases not matched to a gene. The CDR3 extends over 13 amino acids. Germline V gene data show CDR1 as SGHAT and CDR2 as FQNNGV. CDR3 DNA: TGTGCCAGCAGCCCTAGCGGTATCAATGAGCAGTTCTTC. Protein product: CASSPSGINEQFF. The whole variable domain, filled in from reference TRBV11-2 and TRBJ2-1, reads EAGVAQSPRYKIIEKRQSVAFWCNPISGHATLYWYQQILGQGPKLLIQFQNNGVVDDSQLPKDRFSAERLKGVDSTLKIQPAKLEDSAVYLCASSPSGINEQFFGPGTRLTVL.

This sequence joins TRBV7-3 and TRBJ2-7, with no clear D. V lost 1 base and J lost 1, with 8 bases in between. Germline V CDR1 and CDR2: SGHTA, FQGTGA. The CDR3 is 14 amino acids. CDR3 DNA: TGTGCCAGCAGCTTAATATCCGGATCCTACGAGCAGTACTTC. Its protein product is CASSLISGSYEQYF.

Concerning this clone itself: The identical CDR3 is also encoded by other nucleotide sequences in the sample. V usage is TRBV20-1 and J usage is TRBJ2-7; tentatively, D is TRBD2 (5 bases). The CDR3 is made up of 11 amino acids. V was pared by 6 bases and J by 3 bases, with 9 bases between. Germline assignment: CDR1 DFQATT and CDR2 SNEGSKA (reference sequence). The CDR3 protein is CSAQGGYEQYF. The CDR3 DNA sequence: TGCAGTGCGCAAGGAGGCTACGAGCAGTACTTC.

This sequence joins TRBV27 and TRBJ2-1, with 10 bases aligning to TRBD1. V shed 5 bases and J 8 bases; nucleotides not matched to a gene: 6. This CDR3 region has 14 residues. Germline CDR1 reads MNHEY; CDR2 reads SMNVEV (reference sequence). Here the CDR3 DNA reads TGTGCCAGCAGTAAGGGACAGGGGATCTATGAGCAGTTCTTC. Translation: CASSKGQGIYEQFF.

The rearrangement uses TRBV7-9 and TRBJ1-5, with 9 nucleotides matching TRBD1. Germline trimming cut 5 bases from V and 7 bases from J; bases unmatched to any gene: 6. The CDR3 spans 14 residues. CDR1 SEHNR and CDR2 FQNEAQ come from the germline V gene (reference sequence). CDR3 residues: CASSRGQGPQPQHF. CDR3 in DNA: TGTGCCAGCAGCCGAGGACAGGGGCCCCAGCCCCAGCATTTT.

This chain uses TRBV6-5 with TRBJ1-1; D gene ambiguous. Germline CDR1 is MNHEY and CDR2 is SVGAGI. Trimming removed 2 bases at V and 1 base at J, with 14 bases between. This CDR3 spans 16 amino acids. CDR3 bases: TGTGCCAGCAGTTACCGGCAGTCCTTTAGGAACACTGAAGCTTTCTTT. The encoded protein is CASSYRQSFRNTEAFF.

V gene TRBV9 combines with J gene TRBJ2-1, with a tentative D call TRBD1 (6 bases). The germline V gene encodes CDR1 SGDLS and CDR2 YYNGEE. Trimming removed 2 bases from V and 9 bases from J, with 12 bases in between. CDR3 length: 13 amino acids. The CDR3 is CASSVGQYVEQFF. The CDR3 DNA reads as TGTGCCAGCAGCGTTGGACAGTACGTTGAGCAGTTCTTC.

Only one count was recorded for this clone. The CDR3 region is CAIGRDYGRHEQYF. The CDR3, as DNA: TGTGCCATCGGACGGGACTACGGTAGGCACGAGCAGTACTTC. The gene calls are TRBV10-3 and TRBJ2-7, with 7 bases identical to TRBD2. The ends lost 8 bases at V and 5 bases at J; junction bases unmatched: 12. CDR1 is ENHRY and CDR2 is SYGVKD in the germline V gene. CDR3 size: 14 residues.

The V gene is TRBV18, the J gene TRBJ2-7; maybe TRBD1 (5 bases). The germline V gene has CDR1 KGHSH and CDR2 LQKENI. CDR3 length equals 15 residues. Trimming left V 3 bases short and J 3 bases short, with 15 bases between. CDR3 amino acids: CASSPSSRVDYEQYF. In DNA form, the CDR3 reads TGTGCCAGCTCACCGAGTTCCAGGGTCGACTACGAGCAGTACTTC.

This chain joins TRBV7-2 and TRBJ2-7; 11 nucleotides line up with TRBD2. V dropped 5 bases and J dropped 0; count of bases not matched to a gene: 6. Germline V gene sequence: CDR1 SGHTA, CDR2 FQGNSA. The CDR3 runs 16 residues. The CDR3 loop reads CASSRGTSGNSYEQYF. The DNA of the CDR3 is TGTGCCAGCAGCCGAGGGACTAGCGGTAACTCCTACGAGCAGTACTTC.

V is TRBV6-5 and J is TRBJ2-3, with a weak D call TRBD1 (6 bases). The V end was cut by 4 bases, the J end by 3 bases, with 17 bases between. The CDR3 contains 16 residues. Germline assignment: CDR1 MNHEY and CDR2 SVGAGI. CDR3 protein: CASSSTLPGATDTQYF. The CDR3 bases are TGTGCCAGCAGTTCCACCTTGCCAGGGGCAACAGATACGCAGTATTTT.